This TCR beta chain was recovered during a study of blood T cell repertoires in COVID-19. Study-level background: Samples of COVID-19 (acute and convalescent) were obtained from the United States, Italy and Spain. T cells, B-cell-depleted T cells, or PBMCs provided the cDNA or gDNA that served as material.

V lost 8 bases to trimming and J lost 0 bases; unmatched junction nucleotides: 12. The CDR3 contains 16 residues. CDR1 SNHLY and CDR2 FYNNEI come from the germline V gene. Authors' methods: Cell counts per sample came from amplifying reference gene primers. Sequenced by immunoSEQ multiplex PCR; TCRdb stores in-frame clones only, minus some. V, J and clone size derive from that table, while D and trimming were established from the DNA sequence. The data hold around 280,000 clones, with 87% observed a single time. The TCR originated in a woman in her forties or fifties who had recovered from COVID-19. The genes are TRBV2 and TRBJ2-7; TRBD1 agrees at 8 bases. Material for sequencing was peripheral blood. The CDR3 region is CASGSGGRVGSYEQYF. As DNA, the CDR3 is TGTGCCAGCGGGTCAGGGGGCAGGGTGGGCTCCTACGAGCAGTACTTC.